The subject of this entry is one TCR beta chain. These data belong to a study of blood T cells in healthy people across ages. With a J-beta primer mix and a sample-barcoded 5' primer, a second PCR ran about 6 to 11 cycles. MiXCR was run by TCRdb on the 5' RACE reads, yielding one entry per CDR3 protein. The table shows hundreds of thousands of distinct CDR3 sequences, with around 52% occurring only once. The source of this sequence is an elderly woman in good health. Sequencing was carried out using blood.

The DNA of the CDR3 is TGTGCCAGCAGCCCACAAGCTAGCTCCTACGAGCAGTACTTC. Translated: CASSPQASSYEQYF. The gene calls are TRBV3-1 and TRBJ2-7; D is ambiguous. Between the trimmed V and J ends, which lost 4 bases and 0 bases, there was a span of 10 bases. Germline loops: CDR1 LGHDT, CDR2 YNNKEL (reference sequence). This CDR3 region has 14 residues.